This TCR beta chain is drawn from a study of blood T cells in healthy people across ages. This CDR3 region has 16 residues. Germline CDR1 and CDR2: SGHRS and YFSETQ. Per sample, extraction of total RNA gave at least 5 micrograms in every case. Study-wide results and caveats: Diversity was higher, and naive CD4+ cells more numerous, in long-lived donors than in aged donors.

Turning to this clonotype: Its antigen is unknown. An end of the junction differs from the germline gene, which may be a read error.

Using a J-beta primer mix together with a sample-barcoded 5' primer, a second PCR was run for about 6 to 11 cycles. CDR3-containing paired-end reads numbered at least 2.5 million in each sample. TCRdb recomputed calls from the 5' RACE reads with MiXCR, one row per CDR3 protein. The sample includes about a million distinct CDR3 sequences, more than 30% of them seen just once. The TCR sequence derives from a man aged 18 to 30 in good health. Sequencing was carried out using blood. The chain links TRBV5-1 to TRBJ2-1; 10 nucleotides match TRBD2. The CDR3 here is CASSLDGTSVYNDQFF. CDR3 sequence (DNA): TGCGCCAGCAGCTTGGATGGGACTAGCGTATACAATGATCAGTTCTTC.